The T cell receptor (beta chain) under discussion was sequenced for a study of blood T cells in healthy people across ages. Study observations and caveats: Higher diversity and more naive CD4+ cells were features of long-lived donors, compared to aged donors.

In its sample, this clonotype was seen a few times. Antigen: not known. J gave up 7 bases and V 3 bases, and 5 bases lay outside the gene matches. The germline gives CDR1 MGHDK, CDR2 SYGVNS. CDR3 length equals 14 residues. The use of a sample-barcoded 5' primer and a J-beta primer mix characterized a second PCR of roughly 7 to 11 cycles. A template-switch adaptor that had 12 random nucleotides put a tag on each cDNA molecule. TCRdb reprocessed the 5' RACE reads via MiXCR and lists one record per CDR3 protein. The data contain over a million distinct CDR3 sequences, 40% to 55% of them singletons. The chain couples TRBV25-1 to TRBJ2-1; 8 nucleotides agree with TRBD2. The receptor comes from an older woman in good health. Sample: blood. For the CDR3, the DNA is TGTGCCAGCAGTGACCCGGGACTAGAGAATGAGCAGTTCTTC. This translates into CASSDPGLENEQFF.